This passage covers 28 T cell receptor beta chains from one sample sequenced in a study of blood T cell repertoires in COVID-19 (dated by TCRdb to the early 2020s). The library was built by means of the immunoSEQ multiplex PCR assay. Here the immuneACCESS table is served through TCRdb, limited to in-frame sequences with V and J called. Missing clones are a known gap in these copies; in checked studies unresolved V genes cover under half, and the rest lacks a known reason. For this sample there are 50,000 or so clones; about 82% appear just once. The ten largest account for over 2% of the sample. The sequenced sample was peripheral blood. These receptor sequences come from a woman aged 60-70 years with acute or convalescent COVID-19.

V usage is TRBV5-4 and J usage is TRBJ1-1, with 7 positions matching TRBD1. Germline V CDR1 and CDR2: SGHNT, YYREEE (reference sequence). Losses at the gene ends were 4 bases for V and 3 bases for J; bases not matched to a gene: 3. The CDR3 consists of 13 residues. CDR3 bases: TGTGCCAGCAGCCATGACAGGGACACTGAAGCTTTCTTT. Its protein product is CASSHDRDTEAFF.

The chain has TRBV30 and TRBJ1-1; 10 bases fit TRBD1. The CDR3 totals 16 residues. The germline gives CDR1 GTSNPN, CDR2 SVGIG (reference sequence). The J segment lost 0 bases and the V segment lost 1 base, leaving 5 bases of the junction unmatched. CDR3 loop: CAWSGTGGSMNTEAFF. The CDR3 DNA follows: TGTGCCTGGAGTGGGACAGGGGGGAGCATGAACACTGAAGCTTTCTTT.

This rearrangement joins TRBV28 to TRBJ1-5; D call uncertain. V was clipped by 5 bases and J by 2 bases, with 10 bases between them. Germline-derived CDR1 and CDR2 are MDHEN and SYDVKM. This CDR3 contains 14 residues. The CDR3 region is CASSIHQGNQPQHF. The CDR3 coding sequence is TGTGCCAGCAGTATCCATCAGGGCAATCAGCCCCAGCATTTT.

This clone was seen a single time. The chain carries TRBV28 and TRBJ1-4; D possibly corresponds to TRBD1 (6 bases). This CDR3 is built from 16 residues. V lost 7 bases and J lost 4, with 19 bases in between. CDR1 MDHEN and CDR2 SYDVKM come from the germline V gene. CDR3 DNA sequence: TGTGCCAGCACCCCGGCGGGGGCTTCGGGTAATGAAAAACTGTTTTTT. Amino acid sequence: CASTPAGASGNEKLFF. The full variable domain, with the rest looked up from reference TRBV28 and TRBJ1-4, is DVKVTQSSRYLVKRTGEKVFLECVQDMDHENMFWYRQDPGLGLRLIYFSYDVKMKEKGDIPEGYSVSREKKERFSLILESASTNQTSMYLCASTPAGASGNEKLFFGSGTQLSVL.

The rearrangement joins TRBV5-1 to TRBJ2-3; TRBD1 matches at 7 bases. V was pared by 8 bases and J by 0 bases, with 12 bases of the junction left unmatched. The CDR3 is made up of 16 amino acids. The germline gives CDR1 SGHRS, CDR2 YFSETQ. CDR3 in DNA: TGCGCCAGTCGGGGTAGGGGACAGATTAGCACAGATACGCAGTATTTT. Its translation is CASRGRGQISTDTQYF.

This clone was seen only once. This chain links TRBV19 with TRBJ2-7; TRBD2 matches 7 bases. Germline V CDR1 and CDR2: LNHDA, SQIVND (reference sequence). The CDR3 spans 14 residues. The V segment lost 5 bases and the J segment 1 base; nucleotides outside the gene matches: 5. CDR3 in DNA: TGTGCCAGTAGTCCCCCAGCGGGATCCTACGAGCAGTACTTC. Translating it yields CASSPPAGSYEQYF.

The genes are TRBV5-1 and TRBJ1-4, with a possible D match to TRBD1 (6 bases). Germline V gene data show CDR1 as SGHRS and CDR2 as YFSETQ. This CDR3 comprises 16 residues. Deletions cut 4 bases from V and 0 bases from J, with 13 bases between. The CDR3 DNA is TGCGCCAGCAGCATAGGACAGAGTGCAACTAATGAAAAACTGTTTTTT. This sequence encodes CASSIGQSATNEKLFF. The entire variable domain, with the rest obtained from reference TRBV5-1 and TRBJ1-4, is as follows: KAGVTQTPRYLIKTRGQQVTLSCSPISGHRSVSWYQQTPGQGLQFLFEYFSETQRNKGNFPGRFSGRQFSNSRSEMNVSTLELGDSALYLCASSIGQSATNEKLFFGSGTQLSVL.

The table lists this clone with a count of one. The V call is TRBV11-2, the J call TRBJ1-1; D is ambiguous. The V gene's germline CDR1 is SGHAT and CDR2 FQNNGV. The germline V and J ends were trimmed by 5 bases and 8 bases, with 12 bases remaining between them. The CDR3 covers 12 residues. The CDR3 loop reads CASSPSRKEAFF. DNA for the CDR3: TGTGCCAGCAGCCCCTCCCGTAAAGAAGCTTTCTTT.

The chain carries TRBV6-6 and TRBJ1-5; D not certain. The V end lost 6 bases, the J end lost 0 bases, and 3 bases lay between the germline ends. This CDR3 spans 12 amino acids. CDR1 and CDR2 (germline): MNHNY, SVGAGI (reference sequence). The CDR3: CASSFSNQPQHF. The DNA of the CDR3 is TGTGCCAGCAGCTTTAGCAATCAGCCCCAGCATTTT.

The DNA for the CDR3 is TGTGCCAGTAACCCCGGCGGGGCAATATGGGGGGATACGCAGTATTTT. This codes for CASNPGGAIWGDTQYF. V and J are TRBV19 and TRBJ2-3; D is possibly TRBD2 (6 bases). Trimming removed 7 bases from V and 6 bases from J, with 23 bases in between. The germline CDR1 and CDR2 sequences are LNHDA and SQIVND (reference sequence). The CDR3 sequence is 16 residues long.

V gene TRBV28 combines with J gene TRBJ2-1; 11 nucleotides line up with TRBD2. The CDR3 extends over 16 amino acids. Losses at the gene ends were 5 bases for V and 7 bases for J; bases not matched to a gene: 10. Germline V CDR1 and CDR2: MDHEN, SYDVKM. The CDR3 DNA is TGTGCCAGCAGTAGCCTCGGACTAGCGGGTCTTAATGAGCAGTTCTTC. Encoded protein: CASSSLGLAGLNEQFF.

The V gene is TRBV24-1, the J gene TRBJ1-1; D gene unclear. Germline-derived CDR1 and CDR2 are KGHDR and SFDVKD. V gave up 4 bases and J gave up 4 bases, with 6 bases separating them. The CDR3 consists of 12 residues. The CDR3 DNA sequence: TGTGCCACCAGTGACTCGGGCACTGAAGCTTTCTTT. This encodes CATSDSGTEAFF.

This sequence joins TRBV2 and TRBJ1-2; D possibly corresponds to TRBD1 (5 bases). The CDR3 is 15 residues long. V lost 10 bases to trimming and J lost 3 bases, with 21 bases between them. Germline V CDR1 and CDR2: SNHLY, FYNNEI. The CDR3 protein is CANGEAGNTDYGYTF. The CDR3 nucleotides read TGTGCCAATGGAGAGGCAGGGAATACGGACTATGGCTACACCTTC.

The chain carries TRBV7-9 and TRBJ1-3, with 7 bases identical to TRBD1. In germline, CDR1 is SEHNR, CDR2 FQNEAQ (reference sequence). Trimming cost V 1 base and J 4 bases; bases outside gene matches: 4. The CDR3 runs 15 residues. This CDR3 is CASSLEGAGGNTIYF. CDR3 bases: TGTGCCAGCAGCTTAGAGGGGGCCGGCGGAAACACCATATATTTT.

This chain links TRBV10-3 with TRBJ2-3, with TRBD2 matching 9 bases. The CDR3 runs to 20 residues. Germline V gene lookup returns CDR1 ENHRY and CDR2 SYGVKD. The junction had 19 bases not matched to a gene; V was cut back by 2 bases and J by 4 bases. The CDR3 nucleotides read TGTGCCATCAGTGAGCCCCCCGGGCTAGCGGGATCAAGGGGAGCAGATACGCAGTATTTT. The encoded protein is CAISEPPGLAGSRGADTQYF.

The J gene is TRBJ2-1, the V gene TRBV12-3 or TRBV12-4; D remains ambiguous. V lost 2 bases and J 12 bases, leaving 14 bases between the germline ends. This CDR3 region has 13 residues. The CDR3 DNA reads TGTGCCAGCAGTTTATTCAGGTCGGTTACGCAGTTCTTC. Translating it yields CASSLFRSVTQFF.

This chain connects TRBV10-3 to TRBJ2-1; possible D gene TRBD1, 5 bases. The CDR3 runs to 16 residues. Looked up from germline, CDR1 is ENHRY and CDR2 is SYGVKD. The V end lost 4 bases, the J end lost 2 bases, and 15 bases lay between the germline ends. The CDR3 loop reads CAISALQGSAYNEQFF. CDR3 DNA sequence: TGTGCCATCAGTGCACTCCAGGGAAGTGCCTACAATGAGCAGTTCTTC.

The genes are TRBV14 and TRBJ2-7; 10 bases map to TRBD1. CDR1 is SGHDN and CDR2 is FVKESK in the germline V gene. The CDR3 runs 17 residues. J gave up 1 base and V 1 base, and 7 bases lay outside the gene matches. CDR3: CASSQGGQGFVSYEQYF. CDR3 bases: TGTGCCAGCAGCCAAGGGGGACAGGGGTTTGTATCCTACGAGCAGTACTTC.

The gene calls are TRBV6-1 and TRBJ1-1, with D perhaps matching TRBD1 (6 bases). Trimming left V 0 bases short and J 7 bases short, with 12 bases between. The CDR3 spans 14 residues. The germline V gene has CDR1 MNHNS and CDR2 SASEGT. The chain's CDR3 is CASSEAGGSGEAFF. Here the CDR3 DNA reads TGTGCCAGCAGTGAAGCAGGGGGTTCAGGTGAAGCTTTCTTT.

V and J are TRBV7-2 and TRBJ2-3, with 8 nucleotides matching TRBD2. The CDR3 extends over 15 amino acids. V gave up 3 bases and J gave up 2 bases; unmatched junction bases: 4. The germline V gene encodes CDR1 SGHTA and CDR2 FQGNSA. The chain's CDR3 is CASSLTGLDTDTQYF. The CDR3 DNA reads TGTGCCAGCAGCTTGACGGGACTAGACACAGATACGCAGTATTTT.

V gene TRBV7-2 combines with J gene TRBJ2-3; 7 positions agree with TRBD1. Trimming cost V 0 bases and J 6 bases; bases outside gene matches: 9. The CDR3 is made up of 16 amino acids. CDR1 and CDR2 from the germline V gene are SGHTA and FQGNSA. This chain's CDR3 is CASSLATGRYGDTQYF. The CDR3 nucleotides read TGTGCCAGCAGCTTAGCGACAGGGCGGTATGGGGATACGCAGTATTTT.

The chain employs TRBV28 and TRBJ1-2; D is ambiguous. Germline V gives CDR1 MDHEN, CDR2 SYDVKM. The CDR3 has 13 amino acids. Deletions cut 5 bases from V and 6 bases from J, with 13 bases between. This CDR3 is CASSTRVPHGYTF. Here the CDR3 DNA reads TGTGCCAGCAGTACACGGGTACCACATGGCTACACCTTC.

This clone was recorded once. The rearrangement links TRBV7-2 to TRBJ2-3; 8 bases align to TRBD1. V was pared by 1 base and J by 5 bases, with 8 bases of the junction left unmatched. This CDR3 spans 16 amino acids. CDR1 is SGHTA, CDR2 FQGNSA, per germline. The CDR3 bases are TGTGCCAGCAGCTTAGGAGCGGACAGGGTGAGAGATACGCAGTATTTT. Translated, it gives CASSLGADRVRDTQYF.

This chain joins TRBV27 and TRBJ1-6; 7 positions agree with TRBD1. Germline-derived CDR1 and CDR2 are MNHEY and SMNVEV (reference sequence). This CDR3 contains 15 residues. V lost 6 bases and J lost 9; bases outside the gene matches: 11. The CDR3 coding sequence is TGTGCCAGCAGGAGGAGCAGGGGGTCGGGTTCACCCCTCCACTTT. This gives the protein CASRRSRGSGSPLHF.

The rearrangement joins TRBV18 to TRBJ1-2; weak D call: TRBD1 (5 bases). The germline gives CDR1 KGHSH, CDR2 LQKENI. This CDR3 comprises 16 residues. Trimming took off 6 bases at V and 6 bases at J, with 23 bases between the two ends. The CDR3 protein is CASSQGTQRGLNGYTF. Written as DNA, the CDR3 is TGTGCCAGCTCGCAAGGGACTCAACGAGGTCTTAATGGCTACACCTTC. Based on the CDR3 plus reference TRBV18 and TRBJ1-2, the full variable domain is NAGVMQNPRHLVRRRGQEARLRCSPMKGHSHVYWYRQLPEEGLKFMVYLQKENIIDESGMPKERFSAEFPKEGPSILRIQQVVRGDSAAYFCASSQGTQRGLNGYTFGSGTRLTVV.

The chain's CDR3 is CASSFGTVNGYTF. In DNA form, the CDR3 reads TGTGCCAGCAGCTTTGGGACAGTGAATGGCTACACCTTC. The genes are TRBV7-9 and TRBJ1-2; 7 nucleotides agree with TRBD1. This CDR3 has 13 amino acids. Germline lookup yields CDR1 SEHNR and CDR2 FQNEAQ (reference sequence). Trimming took 3 bases from V and 6 from J; bases not matched to a gene: 4.

V and J are TRBV12-3 or TRBV12-4 and TRBJ2-3; tentatively, D is TRBD1 (6 bases). Deletions cut 6 bases from V and 15 bases from J, with 16 bases between. The CDR3 has 11 amino acids. The CDR3 nucleotides read TGTGCCAGCAGCCGGCTGGGGGCGCGTTATTTT. Translated: CASSRLGARYF.

This chain connects TRBV2 to TRBJ1-3; TRBD1 aligns across 9 bases. V trimming: 5 bases; J trimming: 1 base; junction bases outside the gene matches: 3. In germline, CDR1 is SNHLY, CDR2 FYNNEI. This CDR3 is built from 15 residues. DNA of the CDR3: TGTGCCAGCAGTTTACAGGGGGCGTCTGGAAACACCATATATTTT. Protein product: CASSLQGASGNTIYF.